The source of this TCR beta chain is a study of Ad26.COV2.S vaccination and SARS-CoV-2 variants. The wider study: The COV1001 Ad26.COV2.S trial arm included the donor. Administration of Ad26.COV2.S was intramuscular, either once or twice 56 days apart.

Described treatment: about 20 received Ad26.COV2.S at low or high dose, single or two shots; roughly five received placebo; per-sample allocation not given. Specimens were obtained on day 63 following the first vaccine or placebo injection. Donor was an adult aged 18-55 years in Boston. Worth noting for this clone: The antigen is unknown. An end of the junction differs from the germline gene, which may be a read error.

Only in-frame clones appear in the TCRdb table, and some are missing; sequencing was by immunoSEQ multiplex PCR. The table has some 390,000 clones, 70% to 90% seen once. Findings and limits, study-wide: Non-spike TCR breadth did not differ much between vaccine and placebo recipients.

Germline V gene data show CDR1 as SGDLS and CDR2 as YYNGEE. The CDR3 covers 13 residues. The chain carries TRBV9 and TRBJ2-2; no clear D. This specimen consisted of peripheral blood, obtained in a trial of Ad26.COV2.S vaccine versus placebo. This clonotype was sampled from a person aged 18-65 years who received the Ad26.COV2.S COVID-19 vaccine or a placebo. The CDR3 here is CASRVGATGELFF. DNA for the CDR3: TGTGCCAGCAGAGTAGGTGCCACCGGGGAGCTGTTTTTT.